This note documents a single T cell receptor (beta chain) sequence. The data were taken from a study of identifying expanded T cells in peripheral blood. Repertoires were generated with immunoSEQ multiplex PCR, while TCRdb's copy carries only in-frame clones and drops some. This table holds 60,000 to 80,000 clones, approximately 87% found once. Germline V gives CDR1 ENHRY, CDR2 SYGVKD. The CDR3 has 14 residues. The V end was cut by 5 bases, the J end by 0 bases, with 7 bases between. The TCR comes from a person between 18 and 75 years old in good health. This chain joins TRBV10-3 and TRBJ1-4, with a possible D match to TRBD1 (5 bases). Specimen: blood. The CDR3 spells CAISLTATNEKLFF. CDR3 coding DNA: TGTGCCATCAGTCTGACAGCAACTAATGAAAAACTGTTTTTT.